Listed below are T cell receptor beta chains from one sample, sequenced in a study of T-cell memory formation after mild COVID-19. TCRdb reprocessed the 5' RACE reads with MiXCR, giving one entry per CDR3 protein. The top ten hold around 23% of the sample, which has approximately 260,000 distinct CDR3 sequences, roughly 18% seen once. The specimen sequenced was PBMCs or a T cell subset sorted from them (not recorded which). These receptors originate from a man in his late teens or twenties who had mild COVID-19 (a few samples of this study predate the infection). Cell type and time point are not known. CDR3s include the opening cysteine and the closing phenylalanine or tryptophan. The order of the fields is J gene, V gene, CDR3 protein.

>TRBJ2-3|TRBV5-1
CASSLSAVSTDTQYF
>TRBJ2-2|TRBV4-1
CASSQVASGEGGELFF
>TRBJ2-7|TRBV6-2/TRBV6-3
CASTRLAGGYEQYF
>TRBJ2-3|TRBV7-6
CASSLRGAPDTQYF
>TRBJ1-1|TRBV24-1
CATIRGAGGPVVGKKAFF
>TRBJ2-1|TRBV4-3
CASSLIRGHNEQFF
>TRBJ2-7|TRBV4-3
CASSQDGGQGYEQYF
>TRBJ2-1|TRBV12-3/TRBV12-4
CASSFLALNNEQFF
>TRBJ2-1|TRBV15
CATSRDRDSIYNEQFF
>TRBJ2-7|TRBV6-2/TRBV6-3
CASSYEQGYEQYF
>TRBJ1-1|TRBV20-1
CSARDLNTEAFF
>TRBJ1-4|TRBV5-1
CASSLRGARDEKLFF
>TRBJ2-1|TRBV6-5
CASSYWGRSYNEQFF
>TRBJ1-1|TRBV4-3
CASSQSGTIGAEAFF
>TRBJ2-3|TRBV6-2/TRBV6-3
CASGLAEEYTQYF
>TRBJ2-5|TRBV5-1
CASSGWTGPETQYF
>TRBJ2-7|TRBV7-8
CASSLGGDQYF
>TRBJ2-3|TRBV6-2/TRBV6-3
CASSERRAATDTQYF
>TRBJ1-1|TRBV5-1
CASSPGTVTEAFF
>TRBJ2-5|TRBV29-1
CSVPRGGKETQYF
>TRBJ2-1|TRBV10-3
CAIWESSYNEQFF
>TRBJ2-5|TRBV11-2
CASSARQRETQYF
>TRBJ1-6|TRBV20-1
CSARDPDRGFYNSPLHF
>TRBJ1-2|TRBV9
CASSVVSELNYGYTF
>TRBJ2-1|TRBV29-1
CSAGAAYNEQFF
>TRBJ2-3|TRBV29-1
CSVEGTGLLYF
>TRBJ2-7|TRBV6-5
CASTTRVGYEQYF
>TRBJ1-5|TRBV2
CASRATGRYNQPQHF
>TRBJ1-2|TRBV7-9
CASSLPYDSYGYTF
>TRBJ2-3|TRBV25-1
CASSLGWADTQYF
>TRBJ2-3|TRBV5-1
CASSLEAGGFTDTQYF
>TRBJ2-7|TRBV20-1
CSAIQGRGTYEQYF
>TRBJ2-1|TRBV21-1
CASSKAKQGSYNEQFF
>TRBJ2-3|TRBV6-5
CASSYSFPGGTDTQYF
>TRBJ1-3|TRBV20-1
CSARVPRDRGNTIYF